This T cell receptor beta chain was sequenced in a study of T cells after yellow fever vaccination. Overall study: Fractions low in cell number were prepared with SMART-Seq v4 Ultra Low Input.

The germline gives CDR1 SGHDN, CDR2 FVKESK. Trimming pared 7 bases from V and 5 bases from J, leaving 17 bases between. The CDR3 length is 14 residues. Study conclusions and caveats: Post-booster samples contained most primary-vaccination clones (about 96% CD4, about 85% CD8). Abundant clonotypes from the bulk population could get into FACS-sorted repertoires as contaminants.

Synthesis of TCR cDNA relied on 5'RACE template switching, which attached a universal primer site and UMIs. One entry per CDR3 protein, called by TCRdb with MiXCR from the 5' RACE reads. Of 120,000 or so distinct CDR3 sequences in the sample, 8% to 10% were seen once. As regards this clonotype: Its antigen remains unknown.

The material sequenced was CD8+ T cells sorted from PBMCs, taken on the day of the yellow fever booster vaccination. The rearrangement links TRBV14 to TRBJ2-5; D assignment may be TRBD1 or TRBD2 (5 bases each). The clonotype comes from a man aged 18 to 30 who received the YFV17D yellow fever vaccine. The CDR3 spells CASKTTGTSETQYF. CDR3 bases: TGTGCCAGCAAAACGACTGGGACCTCGGAGACCCAGTACTTC.